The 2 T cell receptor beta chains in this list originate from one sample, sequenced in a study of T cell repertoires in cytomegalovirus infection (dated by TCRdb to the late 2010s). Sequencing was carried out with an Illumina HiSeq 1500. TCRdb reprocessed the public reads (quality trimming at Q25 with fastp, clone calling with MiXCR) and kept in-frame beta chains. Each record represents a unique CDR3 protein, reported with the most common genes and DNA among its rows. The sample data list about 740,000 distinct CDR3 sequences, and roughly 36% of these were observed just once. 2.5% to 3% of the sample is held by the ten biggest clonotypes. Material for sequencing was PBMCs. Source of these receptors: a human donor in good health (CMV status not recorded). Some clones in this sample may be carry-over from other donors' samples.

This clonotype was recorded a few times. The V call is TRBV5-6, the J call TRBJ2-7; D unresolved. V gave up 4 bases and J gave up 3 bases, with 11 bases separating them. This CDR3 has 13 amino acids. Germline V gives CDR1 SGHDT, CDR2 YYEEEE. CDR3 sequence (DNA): TGTGCCAGCAGCACCTTCTACTACTACGAGCAGTACTTC. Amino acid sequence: CASSTFYYYEQYF.

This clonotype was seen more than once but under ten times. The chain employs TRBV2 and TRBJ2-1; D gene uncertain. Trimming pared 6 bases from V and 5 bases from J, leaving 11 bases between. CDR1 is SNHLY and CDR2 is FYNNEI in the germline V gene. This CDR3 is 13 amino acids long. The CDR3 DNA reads TGTGCCAGCAGCCCCGAGGTAAACAATGAGCAGTTCTTC. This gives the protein CASSPEVNNEQFF.